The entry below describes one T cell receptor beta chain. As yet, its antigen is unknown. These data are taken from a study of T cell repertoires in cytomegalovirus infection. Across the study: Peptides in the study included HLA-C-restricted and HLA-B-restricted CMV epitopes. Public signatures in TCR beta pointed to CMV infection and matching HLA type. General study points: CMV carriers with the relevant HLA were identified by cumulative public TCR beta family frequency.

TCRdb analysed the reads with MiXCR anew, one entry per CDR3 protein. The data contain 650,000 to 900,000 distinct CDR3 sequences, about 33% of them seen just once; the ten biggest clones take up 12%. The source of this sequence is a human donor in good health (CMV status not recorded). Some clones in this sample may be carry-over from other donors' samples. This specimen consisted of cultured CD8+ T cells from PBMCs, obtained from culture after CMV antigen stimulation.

CDR3 in amino acids: CASSLEGPGTGGSGANVLTF. CDR3 nucleotides: TGTGCCAGCAGCTTAGAGGGGCCCGGGACAGGGGGCTCTGGGGCCAACGTCCTGACTTTC. The chain uses TRBV11-2 and TRBJ2-6; 11 bases match TRBD1. The germline V gene has CDR1 SGHAT and CDR2 FQNNGV. V dropped 0 bases and J dropped 0; count of bases not matched to a gene: 7. The CDR3 has 20 residues.